Each of the 18 T cell receptor delta chains below was sequenced from the same sample in a study of γδ T cells in repeated Plasmodium falciparum infection. TCRdb applied CATT to the multiplex PCR reads for clone calling. Altogether 85,000 to 95,000 delta-chain clones are present, around 1.4% being singletons, with the ten largest covering roughly 9.5%. Bulk repertoires came from Vgamma9/Vdelta2+ or Vdelta2-negative gammadelta T cells flow-sorted from PBMC. The sequenced material came from gamma-delta T cells from blood. These receptors all stem from a pool of human donors (malaria-infected and uninfected, not separated).

Regarding this clone: The protein recorded in TCRdb matches a much larger clone and deviates from this DNA's translation at residue 9, suggesting a read error; the protein here is obtained by translating the DNA. This chain links TRDV1 with TRDJ1; no firm D call. Germline loops: CDR1 TSWWSYY, CDR2 QGS. The CDR3 length is 14 residues. Deletions cut 1 base from V and 8 bases from J, with 14 bases between. CDR3 region: CALGEPDPFLKLIF. CDR3 bases: TGTGCTCTTGGGGAACCGGATCCTTTTCTGAAACTCATCTTT.

This clone was seen a handful of times. This is likely an artifact of a read error, given a far larger clone one base away. Additional DNA sequences in this sample encode the identical CDR3. The rearrangement joins TRDV2 to TRDJ1, with 7 bases matching TRDD3. TCRdb lists no J gene, so it was determined here by aligning the DNA to germline. Germline CDR1 is GEAIGNYY and CDR2 is EKD. The CDR3 is 13 amino acids. CDR3 in amino acids: CACDRIRTDKLIF. The CDR3 DNA follows: TGTGCCTGCGACAGGATACGCACCGATAAACTCATCTTT.

This clone was counted many times. This DNA translates differently at residue 10 from the TCRdb protein, which is that of a much larger clone; a read error is likely, and the protein shown is the DNA's own translation. The chain employs TRDV2 and TRDJ1, with a tentative D call TRDD3 (5 bases). This CDR3 has 17 residues. The V end lost 3 bases, the J end lost 0 bases, and 19 bases lay between the germline ends. In germline, CDR1 is GEAIGNYY, CDR2 EKD. The CDR3 spells CACDSLLGDPHTDKLIF. The CDR3 DNA is TGTGCCTGTGACTCTCTACTTGGGGACCCCCACACCGATAAACTCATCTTT.

This clone has only a few counts. The TCRdb protein, from a much larger clone, departs from this DNA's translation at residue 13, likely by read error; the protein shown derives from the DNA. CDR3 sequence (DNA): TGTGCTCTTGGGGAACGGGACTCCCTAAATCATTTACCGGGGGATACGGTGAACACCGATAAACTTATCTTT. This translates into CALGERDSLNHLPGDTVNTDKLIF. No J gene was assigned, while the V gene was called as TRDV1; TRDD3 is the table's D call, not checked against the DNA. Germline loops: CDR1 TSWWSYY, CDR2 QGS. The CDR3 is 24 residues long.

This clone was recorded a few times. TCRdb assigns this DNA the protein of a much larger clone, which departs from its translation at residue 4; this likely reflects a read error, and the protein shown comes from translating the DNA. The genes are TRDV1 and TRDJ1; 8 nucleotides agree with TRDD3. Assignment of the J gene here rests on matching the DNA to germline, because TCRdb gives none. This CDR3 is built from 16 residues. V lost 7 bases, J lost 9 bases, and 19 bases stayed unmatched. Germline CDR1 and CDR2: TSWWSYY and QGS. CDR3 in amino acids: CALVVPVTYWGSELIF. The CDR3 bases are TGTGCTCTTGTCGTTCCTGTGACCTACTGGGGGTCCGAACTCATCTTT.

Within the sample, this clone is large. The sample holds other DNA sequences that translate to the same CDR3. This rearrangement joins TRDV2 to TRDJ1; no clear D gene. The CDR3 length is 16 residues. The V end was cut by 0 bases, the J end by 0 bases, with 13 bases between. Germline CDR1 GEAIGNYY, CDR2 EKD. CDR3 amino acids: CACDTLVGPHTDKLIF. The CDR3 DNA reads as TGTGCCTGTGACACCTTGGTTGGCCCTCACACCGATAAACTCATCTTT.

This clone was observed a few times. With only one base between it and a far larger clone, this is likely a read error. This same CDR3 is encoded by further DNA sequences in the sample. The V gene call is TRDV1, and the J gene call is absent; the table calls TRDD3, which could not be checked here. The length of the CDR3 is 25 residues. Germline V lookup: CDR1 TSWWSYY, CDR2 QGS. As DNA, the CDR3 is TGTGCTCTTGGGGAACCTAGGACCTACCAGAACTGGGGGATGCCTCGGTGGACATACACCGATAAGCTCATCTTT. Its translation is CALGEPRTYQNWGMPRWTYTDKLIF.

This clone was observed many times. TCRdb's protein, taken from a much larger clone, differs from this DNA's translation at residue 11, likely owing to a read error; the protein displayed comes from the DNA. The gene calls are TRDV1 and TRDJ1; a possible D gene is TRDD3 (6 bases). V lost 2 bases and J 0 bases, leaving 19 bases between the germline ends. The length of the CDR3 is 18 residues. The germline gives CDR1 TSWWSYY, CDR2 QGS. Written as DNA, the CDR3 is TGTGCTCTTGGGGAATGGGGATCGGATCCCGCGTACACCGATAAACTCATCTTT. Amino acids: CALGEWGSDPAYTDKLIF.

There are a few counts of this clone. It may be a read error: a sequence one base away is much more abundant. The CDR3 spells CALGAGDSYFGGYGGTDKLIF. The CDR3 DNA reads as TGTGCCCTTGGGGCAGGAGATTCCTACTTCGGGGGATACGGAGGCACCGATAAACTCATCTTT. The J gene is TRDJ1, the V gene TRDV1, with 10 bases lining up with TRDD3. Here the J gene was assigned by germline matching of the DNA, as TCRdb has none. The CDR3 is 21 amino acids. Germline-derived CDR1 and CDR2 are TSWWSYY and QGS.

Remarks on this clone: This sequence is one base from a far larger clone and is likely a read error. This sample also contains other DNA sequences that code for the same CDR3. The genes are TRDV2 and TRDJ3, with 12 bases identical to TRDD3. TCRdb lists no J gene, so it was determined here by aligning the DNA to germline. Germline CDR1 and CDR2: GEAIGNYY and EKD. CDR3 length: 18 residues. CDR3: CACDTGGYSPWDTRQMFF. CDR3 in DNA: TGTGCCTGCGACACTGGGGGATACTCCCCCTGGGACACCCGACAGATGTTTTTC.

This clone was observed many times. This chain joins TRDV2 and TRDJ1; 9 nucleotides agree with TRDD3. CDR1 GEAIGNYY and CDR2 EKD come from the germline V gene. This CDR3 is 17 amino acids long. The V segment lost 1 base and the J segment 3 bases; nucleotides outside the gene matches: 11. The chain's CDR3 is CACDTMGIRVEADKLIF. The CDR3 bases are TGTGCCTGTGACACGATGGGGATACGCGTGGAGGCCGATAAACTCATCTTT.

Regarding this clone: Translating this DNA gives a protein that differs at residue 4 from the TCRdb one, which belongs to a much larger clone; a read error is likely, and the protein shown is this translation. V and J are TRDV2 and TRDJ1, with 12 bases aligning to TRDD3. TCRdb is silent on the J gene; assignment here came from matching the DNA to germline. J lost 0 bases, V lost 5 bases, and 15 bases had no gene match. Looked up from germline, CDR1 is GEAIGNYY and CDR2 is EKD. This CDR3 is built from 19 residues. CDR3 in amino acids: CACGPLTGGYSEYTDKLIF. CDR3 DNA: TGTGCCTGTGGTCCCCTTACTGGGGGATACTCAGAGTACACCGATAAACTCATCTTT.

This clone was counted at least ten times. V and J are TRDV1 and TRDJ1; 8 bases match TRDD3. Germline values: CDR1 TSWWSYY, CDR2 QGS. V was clipped by 3 bases and J by 0 bases; unmatched bases: 18. The CDR3 covers 20 residues. The CDR3 DNA reads as TGTGCTCTTGGGGAGCACACCCAAAACTGGGGGCCCGCTCACACCGATAAACTCATCTTT. Translation: CALGEHTQNWGPAHTDKLIF.

This clone was seen a few times. The TCRdb record carries a much larger clone's protein, which differs from this DNA's translation at residue 11; a read error is the likely cause, and the protein listed here is the DNA translation. This chain's CDR3 is CACDPLLETDRLIF. DNA for the CDR3: TGTGCCTGTGACCCTTTACTCGAGACCGATAGACTCATCTTT. The chain links TRDV2 to TRDJ1; D gene ambiguous. TCRdb records no J gene; here it was assigned by comparing the DNA to germline. Germline CDR1 is GEAIGNYY and CDR2 is EKD. The CDR3 runs to 14 residues.

As regards this clone: TCRdb's protein, taken from a much larger clone, differs from this DNA's translation at residue 12, likely owing to a read error; the protein displayed comes from the DNA. This chain links TRDV2 with TRDJ1, with D possibly matching TRDD3 (5 bases). Looked up from germline, CDR1 is GEAIGNYY and CDR2 is EKD. The CDR3 loop spans 17 amino acids. With 0 bases removed from V and 3 bases from J, the gap between germline ends came to 19 bases. CDR3 coding DNA: TGTGCCTGTGACACCGGGGGCCGGGGGCCGTACGCCGATAAACTCATCTTT. This gives the protein CACDTGGRGPYADKLIF.

This clone rates as large. Other DNA sequences in the sample encode the same CDR3. The gene calls are TRDV2 and TRDJ1, with 8 bases identical to TRDD3. There are 19 residues in the CDR3. Germline V lookup: CDR1 GEAIGNYY, CDR2 EKD. The V segment lost 0 bases and the J segment 2 bases; nucleotides outside the gene matches: 16. CDR3 DNA sequence: TGTGCCTGTGACACCGTGGGGGATCCCCCTCGGAGGAGGACCGATAAACTCATCTTT. It codes for CACDTVGDPPRRRTDKLIF.

This clone was found many times. TCRdb's listed protein matches a much larger clone and diverges from this DNA's translation at residue 15, likely through a read error; the protein shown comes from the DNA. This rearrangement joins TRDV3 to TRDJ1; 9 positions match TRDD3. Germline V lookup: CDR1 TVYSNPD, CDR2 GDNSRS (reference sequence). With V trimmed by 3 bases and J by 0 bases, 26 bases remained unmatched. The CDR3 covers 21 residues. CDR3 nucleotides: TGTGCCTTCCCTGATACCCTACTGGGGGACCCAAATCACTCGCACACCGATAAACTCATCTTT. Its protein product is CAFPDTLLGDPNHSHTDKLIF.

This clone occurred a few times. The rearrangement links TRDV1 to TRDJ1, with 8 bases that match TRDD3. TCRdb is silent on the J gene; assignment here came from matching the DNA to germline. The CDR3 is made up of 20 amino acids. V shed 1 base and J 0 bases; nucleotides not matched to a gene: 16. Germline loops: CDR1 TSWWSYY, CDR2 QGS. The CDR3 DNA sequence: TGTGCTCTTGGGGAACCCCCGGGGGCGATGCTGGGGGACTACACCGATAAACTCATCTTT. Its protein is CALGEPPGAMLGDYTDKLIF.